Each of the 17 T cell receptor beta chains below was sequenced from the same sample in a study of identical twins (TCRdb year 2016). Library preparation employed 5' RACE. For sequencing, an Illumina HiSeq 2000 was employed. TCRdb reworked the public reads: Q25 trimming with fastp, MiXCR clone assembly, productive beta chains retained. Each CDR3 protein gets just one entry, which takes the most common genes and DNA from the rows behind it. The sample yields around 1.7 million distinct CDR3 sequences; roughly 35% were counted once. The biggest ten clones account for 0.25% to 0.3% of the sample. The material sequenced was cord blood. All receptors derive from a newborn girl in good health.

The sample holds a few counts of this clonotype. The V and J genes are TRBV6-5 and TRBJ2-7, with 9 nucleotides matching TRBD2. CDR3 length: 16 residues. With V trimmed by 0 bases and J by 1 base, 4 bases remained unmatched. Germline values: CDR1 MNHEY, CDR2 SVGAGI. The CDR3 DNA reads TGTGCCAGCAGTTACTCCAGTCTAGCGGGGTCCTACGAGCAGTACTTC. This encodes CASSYSSLAGSYEQYF.

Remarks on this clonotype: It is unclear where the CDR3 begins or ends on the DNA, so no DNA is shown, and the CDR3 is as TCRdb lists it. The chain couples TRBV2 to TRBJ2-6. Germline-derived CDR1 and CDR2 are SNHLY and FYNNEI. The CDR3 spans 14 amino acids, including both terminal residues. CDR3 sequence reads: CASSVGVGANVPTF.

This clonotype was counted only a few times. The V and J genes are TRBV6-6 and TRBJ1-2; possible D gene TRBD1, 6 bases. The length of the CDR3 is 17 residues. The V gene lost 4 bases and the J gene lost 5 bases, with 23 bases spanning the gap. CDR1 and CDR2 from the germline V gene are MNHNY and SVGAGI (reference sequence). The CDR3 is CASSFSRDTQFLYGYTF. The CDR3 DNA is TGTGCCAGCAGTTTCTCCCGGGACACCCAATTTCTTTATGGCTACACCTTC.

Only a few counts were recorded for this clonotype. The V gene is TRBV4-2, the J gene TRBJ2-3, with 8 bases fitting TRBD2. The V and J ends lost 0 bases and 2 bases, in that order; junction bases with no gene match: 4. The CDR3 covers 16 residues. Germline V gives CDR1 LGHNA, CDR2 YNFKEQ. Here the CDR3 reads CASSQDLAGPTDTQYF. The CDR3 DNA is TGTGCCAGCAGCCAAGATCTAGCGGGCCCCACAGATACGCAGTATTTT.

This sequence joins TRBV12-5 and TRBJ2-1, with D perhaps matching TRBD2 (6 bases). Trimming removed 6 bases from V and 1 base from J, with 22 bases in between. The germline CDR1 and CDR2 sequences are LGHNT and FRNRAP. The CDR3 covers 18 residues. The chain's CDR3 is CASGPGLRKGRSYNEQFF. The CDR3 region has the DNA TGTGCTAGTGGCCCGGGACTTCGAAAAGGCCGTTCCTACAATGAGCAGTTCTTC.

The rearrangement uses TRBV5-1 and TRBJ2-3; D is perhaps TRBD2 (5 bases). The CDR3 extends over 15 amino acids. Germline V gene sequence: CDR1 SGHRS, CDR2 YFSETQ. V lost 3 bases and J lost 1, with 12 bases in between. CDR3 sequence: CASSYLGLGTDTQYF. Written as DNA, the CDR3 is TGCGCCAGCAGCTACCTTGGACTGGGCACAGATACGCAGTATTTT.

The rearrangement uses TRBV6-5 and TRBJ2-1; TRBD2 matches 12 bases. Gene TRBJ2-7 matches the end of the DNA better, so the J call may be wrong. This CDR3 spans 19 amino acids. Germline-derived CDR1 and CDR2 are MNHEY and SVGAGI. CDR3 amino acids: CASSSNLAGGMSSYNEQYF. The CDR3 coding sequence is TGTGCCAGCAGTTCCAACCTAGCGGGAGGGATGAGCTCCTACAATGAGCAGTACTTC.

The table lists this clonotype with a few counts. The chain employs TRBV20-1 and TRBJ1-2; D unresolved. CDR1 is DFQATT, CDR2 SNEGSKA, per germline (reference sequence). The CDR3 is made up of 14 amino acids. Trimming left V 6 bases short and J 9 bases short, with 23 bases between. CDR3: CSARRTGWQSSYTF. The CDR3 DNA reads TGCAGTGCCCGTCGAACGGGGTGGCAAAGTAGCTACACCTTC.

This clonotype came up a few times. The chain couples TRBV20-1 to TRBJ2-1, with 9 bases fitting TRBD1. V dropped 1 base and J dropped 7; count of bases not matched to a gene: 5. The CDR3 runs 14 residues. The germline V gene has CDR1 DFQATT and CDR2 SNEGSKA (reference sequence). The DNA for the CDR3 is TGCAGTGCTAGAGTAAAACAGGGGGCAAATGAGCAGTTCTTC. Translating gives CSARVKQGANEQFF.

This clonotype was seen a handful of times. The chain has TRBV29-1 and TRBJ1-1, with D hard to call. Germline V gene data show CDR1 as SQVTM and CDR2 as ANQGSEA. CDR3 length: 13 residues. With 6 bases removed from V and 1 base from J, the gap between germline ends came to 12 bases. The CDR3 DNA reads TGCAGCGTCGCCAAGGTAACGAACACTGAAGCTTTCTTT. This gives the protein CSVAKVTNTEAFF.

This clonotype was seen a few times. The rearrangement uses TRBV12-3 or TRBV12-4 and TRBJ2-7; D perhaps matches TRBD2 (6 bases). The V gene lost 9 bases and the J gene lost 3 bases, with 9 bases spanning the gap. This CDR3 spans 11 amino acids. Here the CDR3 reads CAREGGYEQYF. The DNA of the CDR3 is TGTGCCAGAGAGGGAGGCTACGAGCAGTACTTC.

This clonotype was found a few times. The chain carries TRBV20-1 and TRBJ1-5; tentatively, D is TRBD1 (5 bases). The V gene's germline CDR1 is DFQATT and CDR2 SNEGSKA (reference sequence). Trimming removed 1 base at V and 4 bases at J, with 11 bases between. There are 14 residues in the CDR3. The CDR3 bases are TGCAGTGCTAGAGGCAGGGTTTGGAATCAGCCCCAGCATTTT. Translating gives CSARGRVWNQPQHF.

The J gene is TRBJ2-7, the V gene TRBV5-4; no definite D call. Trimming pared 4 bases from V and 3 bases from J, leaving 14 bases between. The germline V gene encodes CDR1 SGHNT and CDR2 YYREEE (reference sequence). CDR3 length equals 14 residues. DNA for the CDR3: TGTGCCAGCAGCGACCCTATGCAGGTCTACGAGCAGTACTTC. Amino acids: CASSDPMQVYEQYF. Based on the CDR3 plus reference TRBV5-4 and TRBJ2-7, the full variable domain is ETGVTQSPTHLIKTRGQQVTLRCSSQSGHNTVSWYQQALGQGPQFIFQYYREEENGRGNFPPRFSGLQFPNYSSELNVNALELDDSALYLCASSDPMQVYEQYFGPGTRLTVT.

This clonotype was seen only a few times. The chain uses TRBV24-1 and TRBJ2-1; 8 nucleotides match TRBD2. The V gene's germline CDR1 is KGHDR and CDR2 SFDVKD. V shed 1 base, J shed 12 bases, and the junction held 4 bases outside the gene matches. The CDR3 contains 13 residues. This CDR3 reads CATSDLGLAGQFF. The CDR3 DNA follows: TGTGCCACCAGTGATTTAGGGCTAGCGGGGCAGTTCTTC.

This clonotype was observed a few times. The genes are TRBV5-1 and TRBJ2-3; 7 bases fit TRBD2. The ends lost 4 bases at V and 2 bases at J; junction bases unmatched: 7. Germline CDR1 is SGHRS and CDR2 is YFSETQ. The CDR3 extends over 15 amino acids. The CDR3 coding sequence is TGCGCCAGCAGCCCTGACCTAGCGGACACAGATACGCAGTATTTT. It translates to CASSPDLADTDTQYF.

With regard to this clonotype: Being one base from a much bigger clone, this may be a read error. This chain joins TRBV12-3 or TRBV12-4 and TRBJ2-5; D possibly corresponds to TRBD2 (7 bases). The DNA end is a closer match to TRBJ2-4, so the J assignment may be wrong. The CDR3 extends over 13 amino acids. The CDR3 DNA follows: TGTGTCAGCAGTTCAGGGGAGGGGGGCATTCAGTACTTC. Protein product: CVSSSGEGGIQYF.

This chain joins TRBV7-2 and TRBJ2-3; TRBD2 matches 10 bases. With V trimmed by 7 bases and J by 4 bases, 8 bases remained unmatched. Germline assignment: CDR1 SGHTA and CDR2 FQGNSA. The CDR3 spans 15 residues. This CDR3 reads CASNFRSGRADTQYF. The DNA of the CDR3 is TGTGCCAGCAACTTTAGAAGCGGGAGGGCAGATACGCAGTATTTT.